This T cell receptor beta chain originates from a study of blood T cell repertoires in COVID-19. This CDR3 region has 20 residues. CDR1 is KGHSH and CDR2 is LQKENI in the germline V gene. Germline trimming cut 2 bases from V and 0 bases from J; bases unmatched to any gene: 15. Measured with immunoSEQ multiplex PCR; TCRdb has only the in-frame clones, and not every one. The sample lists roughly 300,000 clones, about 82% seen once, with roughly 7% in the top ten. This sequence originates from a human donor in a cohort sampled during active COVID-19. This chain connects TRBV18 to TRBJ1-3, with 8 bases fitting TRBD1. The material sequenced was peripheral blood. The CDR3 protein is CASSPRLQSGGADSGNTIYF. For the CDR3, the DNA is TGTGCCAGCTCACCAAGGTTGCAGTCAGGGGGCGCCGACTCTGGAAACACCATATATTTT. The entire variable domain, with the rest obtained from reference TRBV18 and TRBJ1-3, is as follows: NAGVMQNPRHLVRRRGQEARLRCSPMKGHSHVYWYRQLPEEGLKFMVYLQKENIIDESGMPKERFSAEFPKEGPSILRIQQVVRGDSAAYFCASSPRLQSGGADSGNTIYFGEGSWLTVV.